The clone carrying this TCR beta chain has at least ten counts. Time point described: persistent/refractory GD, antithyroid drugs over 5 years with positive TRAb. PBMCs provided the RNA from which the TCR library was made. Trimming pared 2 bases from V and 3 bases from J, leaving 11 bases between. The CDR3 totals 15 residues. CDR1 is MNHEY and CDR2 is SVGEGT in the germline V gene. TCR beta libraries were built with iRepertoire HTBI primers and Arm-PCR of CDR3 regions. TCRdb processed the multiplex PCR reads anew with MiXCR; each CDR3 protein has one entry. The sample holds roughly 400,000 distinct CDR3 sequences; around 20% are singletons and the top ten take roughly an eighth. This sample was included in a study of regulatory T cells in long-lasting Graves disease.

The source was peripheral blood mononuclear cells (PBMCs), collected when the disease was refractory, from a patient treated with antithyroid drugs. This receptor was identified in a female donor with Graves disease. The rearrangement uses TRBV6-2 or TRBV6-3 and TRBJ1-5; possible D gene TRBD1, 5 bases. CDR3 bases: TGTGCCAGCAGTTACCACGGGGGACCCAATCAGCCCCAGCATTTT. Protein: CASSYHGGPNQPQHF.